The 2 T cell receptor beta chains listed next were all sequenced from one sample in a study of beta chain features in type 1 diabetes. Since all of the isolated RNA was reverse transcribed, expressed TCRB transcripts were what got sequenced. The assay was immunoSEQ multiplex PCR, and TCRdb's table has in-frame clones only and misses some. The data show 250,000 to 300,000 clones, under 8.5% seen once. Sequenced: central memory CD4+ T cells from blood. Receptor source: a woman aged 18-29 years in good health.

This clone was counted many times. The rearrangement uses TRBV7-9 and TRBJ2-7; no reliable D call. The germline V gene has CDR1 SEHNR and CDR2 FQNEAQ (reference sequence). The V gene lost 5 bases and the J gene lost 4 bases, with 9 bases spanning the gap. This CDR3 is 12 amino acids long. DNA of the CDR3: TGTGCCAGCAGCGCCGACACTTACGAGCAGTACGTC. Translation gives CASSADTYEQYV.

The chain employs TRBV5-4 and TRBJ1-4, with 7 bases fitting TRBD1. This CDR3 comprises 15 residues. V trimming: 4 bases; J trimming: 4 bases; junction bases outside the gene matches: 7. Germline assignment: CDR1 SGHNT and CDR2 YYREEE (reference sequence). The CDR3 DNA sequence: TGTGCCAGCAGCGTAACCGGGACAGATAATGAAAAACTGTTTTTT. It specifies CASSVTGTDNEKLFF. Full variable domain (missing parts from reference TRBV5-4 and TRBJ1-4): ETGVTQSPTHLIKTRGQQVTLRCSSQSGHNTVSWYQQALGQGPQFIFQYYREEENGRGNFPPRFSGLQFPNYSSELNVNALELDDSALYLCASSVTGTDNEKLFFGSGTQLSVL.